The clone carrying this TCR beta chain was seen at least ten times. The data originate from a study of T-cell reconstitution after alpha-beta-depleted transplantation in children. The CDR3 runs to 12 residues. V was shortened by 6 bases and J by 0 bases, with 4 bases between the two germline ends. Molecular barcoding with unique molecular identifiers was used for the TCRbeta library. Each CDR3 protein is one row after TCRdb ran MiXCR on the PCR reads. The sample consists of more than 200,000 distinct CDR3 sequences, about 9.6% of them appearing once. The sequence derives from a human donor who donated a stem cell graft to a child with SCID. The material sequenced was PBMCs from the stem cell graft donor, taken from the stem cell graft. The chain couples TRBV12-3 or TRBV12-4 to TRBJ2-3; no definite D call. The CDR3 loop reads CASRRSTDTQYF. The CDR3 bases are TGTGCCAGCAGGAGAAGCACAGATACGCAGTATTTT.